These 22 T cell receptor beta chains were all obtained from the same sample, sequenced in a study of early T cells in non-severe SARS-CoV-2 infection. TCRdb re-called the 5' RACE reads with MiXCR, one entry per CDR3 protein. In the table there are around 53,000 distinct CDR3 sequences, around 12% of which are singletons. This specimen consisted of whole blood, obtained at baseline. These receptors came from an adult who was a healthcare worker with PCR-confirmed SARS-CoV-2 infection or an uninfected control (not recorded which).

In its sample, this clonotype was seen many times. The chain recombines TRBV28 with TRBJ1-1, with TRBD1 matching 9 bases. Germline V gives CDR1 MDHEN, CDR2 SYDVKM. The junction had 4 bases not matched to a gene; V was cut back by 7 bases and J by 4 bases. The CDR3 extends over 13 amino acids. DNA of the CDR3: TGTGCCAGCACCCGGGACAGGGTCACTGAAGCTTTCTTT. Its protein product is CASTRDRVTEAFF.

This clonotype is deemed medium-sized. The genes are TRBV7-6 and TRBJ2-5; TRBD2 matches 7 bases. Germline CDR1 SGHVS, CDR2 FNYEAQ. CDR3 length: 14 amino acids. V dropped 3 bases and J dropped 4; count of bases not matched to a gene: 5. This CDR3 reads CASSFRGETETQYF. The DNA of the CDR3 is TGTGCCAGCAGCTTCCGGGGGGAAACAGAGACCCAGTACTTC.

This clonotype has at least ten counts. The gene calls are TRBV11-2 and TRBJ2-5, with 7 bases lining up with TRBD1. The trim removed 6 bases at V and 1 base at J, leaving 11 bases unmatched. Germline loops: CDR1 SGHAT, CDR2 FQNNGV. The CDR3 sequence is 16 residues long. The CDR3 DNA follows: TGTGCCAGCAGACAACTCAGGGGGACCCCCCAAGAGACCCAGTACTTC. The encoded protein is CASRQLRGTPQETQYF. Filled out from reference TRBV11-2 and TRBJ2-5, the complete variable domain reads EAGVAQSPRYKIIEKRQSVAFWCNPISGHATLYWYQQILGQGPKLLIQFQNNGVVDDSQLPKDRFSAERLKGVDSTLKIQPAKLEDSAVYLCASRQLRGTPQETQYFGPGTRLLVL.

The rearrangement links TRBV28 to TRBJ2-7; D remains unclear. CDR3 length: 12 amino acids. Germline V CDR1 and CDR2: MDHEN, SYDVKM. Between the trimmed V and J ends, which lost 6 bases and 3 bases, there was a span of 9 bases. In nucleotides, the CDR3 is TGTGCCAGCAGCCTGGAGATCTACGAGCAGTACTTC. Its translation is CASSLEIYEQYF.

The rearrangement uses TRBV9 and TRBJ2-3, with D possibly called TRBD1 or TRBD2 (6 bases each). The CDR3 sequence is 15 residues long. Trimming left V 0 bases short and J 2 bases short, with 10 bases between. Germline V CDR1 and CDR2: SGDLS, YYNGEE. Here the CDR3 reads CASSVGGATTDTQYF. Here the CDR3 DNA reads TGTGCCAGCAGCGTAGGGGGGGCCACCACAGATACGCAGTATTTT.

The table lists this clonotype with a few counts. The V gene is TRBV7-2, the J gene TRBJ2-2; the D gene is possibly TRBD1 (6 bases). Trimming stripped 5 bases from V and 3 bases from J, with 10 bases between. The CDR3 sequence is 14 residues long. Germline V gene sequence: CDR1 SGHTA, CDR2 FQGNSA. The CDR3 DNA sequence: TGTGCCAGCAGCGCAAGACAGGACACCGGGGAGCTGTTTTTT. Its translation: CASSARQDTGELFF.

The V gene is TRBV7-8, the J gene TRBJ2-2; tentatively, D is TRBD1 or TRBD2 (5 bases each). This CDR3 contains 16 residues. Germline loops: CDR1 SGHVS, CDR2 FQNEAQ. The ends were cut back, 5 bases at V and 5 bases at J, with 18 bases in the middle. The CDR3 DNA reads TGTGCCAGCAGCGAACTGGGGACCGCGAGAACCGGGGAGCTGTTTTTT. Its translation: CASSELGTARTGELFF. The full variable domain, with the rest looked up from reference TRBV7-8 and TRBJ2-2, is GAGVSQSPRYKVAKRGQDVALRCDPISGHVSLFWYQQALGQGPEFLTYFQNEAQLDKSGLPSDRFFAERPEGSVSTLKIQRTQQEDSAVYLCASSELGTARTGELFFGEGSRLTVL.

This clonotype has a count of ten or more. This chain joins TRBV7-9 and TRBJ1-1, with no clear D. The germline V and J ends were trimmed by 3 bases and 11 bases, with 16 bases remaining between them. Germline loops: CDR1 SEHNR, CDR2 FQNEAQ (reference sequence). The CDR3 has 13 amino acids. CDR3 region: CASSFDVAPRAFF. CDR3 nucleotide sequence: TGTGCCAGCAGCTTTGATGTAGCCCCTCGGGCTTTCTTT.

In this sample, this clonotype turned up many times. The J gene is TRBJ2-2, the V gene TRBV7-3; D unresolved. The CDR3 runs to 14 residues. The V and J ends lost 5 bases and 6 bases respectively, with 13 bases between them. Germline lookup yields CDR1 SGHTA and CDR2 FQGTGA. The chain's CDR3 is CASSLGTAPGELFF. CDR3 nucleotide sequence: TGTGCCAGCAGCCTAGGAACAGCCCCCGGGGAGCTGTTTTTT.

This clonotype ranks as medium-sized. The genes are TRBV6-2 or TRBV6-3 and TRBJ2-1, with TRBD2 matching over 10 bases. The CDR3 length is 18 residues. V was pared by 3 bases and J by 1 base, with 9 bases of the junction left unmatched. Germline CDR1 MNHEY, CDR2 SVGEGT. The CDR3 region has the DNA TGTGCCAGCAGTTATCTCGCTACTAGCGGGGTTTCCTACAATGAGCAGTTCTTC. Its translation: CASSYLATSGVSYNEQFF.

There are a few counts of this clonotype. The rearrangement links TRBV25-1 to TRBJ1-6; TRBD1 matches 9 bases. The ends lost 3 bases at V and 9 bases at J; junction bases unmatched: 9. Looked up from germline, CDR1 is MGHDK and CDR2 is SYGVNS. The CDR3 totals 16 residues. The CDR3 DNA reads as TGTGCCAGCAGTGACCAAAAACAGGGGGCGTTTTCACCCCTCCACTTT. This codes for CASSDQKQGAFSPLHF.

This clonotype was counted at least ten times. The V call is TRBV12-5, the J call TRBJ2-2; a weak D match, TRBD2 (6 bases). This CDR3 is built from 18 residues. Germline-derived CDR1 and CDR2 are LGHNT and FRNRAP. The V gene lost 2 bases and the J gene lost 0 bases, with 16 bases spanning the gap. The chain's CDR3 is CASGLPLADKANTGELFF. CDR3 DNA: TGTGCTAGTGGTTTGCCCTTAGCGGACAAGGCGAACACCGGGGAGCTGTTTTTT.

The CDR3 sequence: CASSGTRMNTQYF. The CDR3 coding sequence is TGTGCCAGCTCCGGGACTAGGATGAATACGCAGTATTTT. This chain connects TRBV9 to TRBJ2-3; TRBD2 matches 8 bases. In germline, CDR1 is SGDLS, CDR2 YYNGEE. This CDR3 spans 13 amino acids. With V trimmed by 7 bases and J by 7 bases, 8 bases remained unmatched.

The chain is built from TRBV7-6 and TRBJ1-1; unclear D gene. The CDR3 is 18 amino acids. Germline V lookup: CDR1 SGHVS, CDR2 FNYEAQ. Deletions cut 5 bases from V and 6 bases from J, with 28 bases between. DNA of the CDR3: TGTGCCAGCAGCATCCGAATTCCCCCGTATCGAGAGGAGGCTGAAGCTTTCTTT. Protein product: CASSIRIPPYREEAEAFF.

This clonotype appeared a few times. This chain uses TRBV10-3 with TRBJ1-4, with a tentative D call TRBD1 (6 bases). Germline assignment: CDR1 ENHRY and CDR2 SYGVKD. Deletions cut 6 bases from V and 7 bases from J, with 12 bases between. The CDR3 spans 13 residues. Written as DNA, the CDR3 is TGTGCCATCAGATCCCGGGACATTGAAAAACTGTTTTTT. This encodes CAIRSRDIEKLFF.

This sequence joins TRBV5-6 and TRBJ2-7; the match to TRBD1 covers 9 bases. The CDR3 length is 13 residues. V trimming: 4 bases; J trimming: 3 bases; junction bases outside the gene matches: 2. Germline loops: CDR1 SGHDT, CDR2 YYEEEE. The CDR3 coding sequence is TGTGCCAGCAGCGGGACAGGGATCTACGAGCAGTACTTC. Residues: CASSGTGIYEQYF.

V usage is TRBV27 and J usage is TRBJ2-2; D is uncertain. The CDR3 is 13 residues long. V was shortened by 5 bases and J by 7 bases, with 11 bases between the two germline ends. Germline V gene sequence: CDR1 MNHEY, CDR2 SMNVEV (reference sequence). The CDR3 here is CASSRLRNGELFF. CDR3 DNA sequence: TGTGCCAGCAGTAGACTCCGGAACGGGGAGCTGTTTTTT.

Many counts were recorded for this clonotype. The chain employs TRBV29-1 and TRBJ2-3, with 8 positions matching TRBD1. The CDR3 is 14 amino acids. The germline V gene encodes CDR1 SQVTM and CDR2 ANQGSEA. J lost 4 bases, V lost 5 bases, and 8 bases had no gene match. CDR3 bases: TGCAGCGTTAACCGGGACAGGACGGCAGATACGCAGTATTTT. This codes for CSVNRDRTADTQYF.

This clonotype was observed at least ten times. The chain joins TRBV7-8 to TRBJ2-2, with unresolved D. V shed 3 bases and J shed 9 bases, with 2 bases lying between them. The CDR3 spans 10 residues. Germline values: CDR1 SGHVS, CDR2 FQNEAQ. The chain's CDR3 is CASSFRELFF. The CDR3, as DNA: TGTGCCAGCAGCTTTAGGGAGCTGTTTTTT.

The sample holds many counts of this clonotype. The rearrangement uses TRBV4-3 and TRBJ2-1; D might be TRBD2 (5 bases). Trimming pared 5 bases from V and 2 bases from J, leaving 13 bases between. CDR1 and CDR2 from the germline V gene are LGHNA and YSLEER. CDR3 length equals 15 residues. The CDR3 bases are TGCGCCAGCAGCGGAGGAAGGGCGACCTACAATGAGCAGTTCTTC. As protein: CASSGGRATYNEQFF.

This clonotype was found many times. The chain uses TRBV28 and TRBJ2-2, with a weak D call TRBD2 (5 bases). In germline, CDR1 is MDHEN, CDR2 SYDVKM. This CDR3 comprises 16 residues. Deletions cut 5 bases from V and 6 bases from J, with 19 bases between. The CDR3 DNA reads as TGTGCCAGCAGTACGAACGGACTGAGTGGACCCGGGGAGCTGTTTTTT. Amino acids: CASSTNGLSGPGELFF.

CDR3 in amino acids: CASSVQGQKNTEAFF. Written as DNA, the CDR3 is TGCGCCAGCAGCGTCCAGGGACAAAAGAACACTGAAGCTTTCTTT. The chain recombines TRBV5-1 with TRBJ1-1, with TRBD1 as a possible D gene (6 bases). This CDR3 has 15 residues. The V gene lost 4 bases and the J gene lost 1 base, with 14 bases spanning the gap. Per germline, CDR1 SGHRS and CDR2 YFSETQ.